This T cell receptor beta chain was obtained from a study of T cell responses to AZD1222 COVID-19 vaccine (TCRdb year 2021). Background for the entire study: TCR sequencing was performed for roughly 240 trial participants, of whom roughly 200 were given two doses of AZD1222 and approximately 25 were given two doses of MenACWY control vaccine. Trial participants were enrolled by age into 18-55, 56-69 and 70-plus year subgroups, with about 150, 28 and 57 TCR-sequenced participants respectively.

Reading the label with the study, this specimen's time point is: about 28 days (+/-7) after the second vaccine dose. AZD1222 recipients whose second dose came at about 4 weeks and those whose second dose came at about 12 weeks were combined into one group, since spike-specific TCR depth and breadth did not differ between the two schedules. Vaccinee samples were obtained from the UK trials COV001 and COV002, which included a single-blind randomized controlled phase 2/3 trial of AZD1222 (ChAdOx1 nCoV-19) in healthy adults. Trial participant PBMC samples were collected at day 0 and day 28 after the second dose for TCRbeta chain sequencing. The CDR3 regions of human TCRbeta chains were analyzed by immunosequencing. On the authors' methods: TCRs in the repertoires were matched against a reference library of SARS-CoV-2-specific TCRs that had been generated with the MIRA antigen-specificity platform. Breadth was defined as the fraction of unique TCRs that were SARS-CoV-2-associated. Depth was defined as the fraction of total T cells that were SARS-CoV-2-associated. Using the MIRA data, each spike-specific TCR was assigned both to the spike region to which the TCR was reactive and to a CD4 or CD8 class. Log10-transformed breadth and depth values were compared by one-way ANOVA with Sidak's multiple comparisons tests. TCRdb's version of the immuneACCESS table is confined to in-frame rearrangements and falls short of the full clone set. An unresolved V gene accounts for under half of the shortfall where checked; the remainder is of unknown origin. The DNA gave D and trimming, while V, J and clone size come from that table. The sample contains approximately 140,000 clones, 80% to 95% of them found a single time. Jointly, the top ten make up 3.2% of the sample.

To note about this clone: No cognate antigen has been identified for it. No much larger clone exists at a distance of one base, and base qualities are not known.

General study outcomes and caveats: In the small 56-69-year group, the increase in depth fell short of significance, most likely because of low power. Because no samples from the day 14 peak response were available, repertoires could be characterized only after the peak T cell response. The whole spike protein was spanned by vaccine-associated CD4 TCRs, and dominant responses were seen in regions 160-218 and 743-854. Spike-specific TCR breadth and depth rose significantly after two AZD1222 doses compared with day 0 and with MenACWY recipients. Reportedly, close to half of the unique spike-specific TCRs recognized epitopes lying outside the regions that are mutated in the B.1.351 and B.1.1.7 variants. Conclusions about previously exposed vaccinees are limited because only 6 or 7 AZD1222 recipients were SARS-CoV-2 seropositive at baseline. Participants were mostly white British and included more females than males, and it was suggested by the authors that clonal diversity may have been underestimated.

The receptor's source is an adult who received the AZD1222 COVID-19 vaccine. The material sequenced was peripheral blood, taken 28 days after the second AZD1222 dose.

This receptor has the CDR3 CASSVGKGGYEQYF. Here is the DNA: TGTGCCAGCAGCGTAGGTAAGGGTGGGTACGAGCAGTACTTC. Here the chain combines TRBV9 and TRBJ2-7, with the D gene not confidently named. CDR1 and CDR2, looked up from the germline V gene, are SGDLS and YYNGEE. Counted from cysteine to phenylalanine, this CDR3 has 14 amino acids. CDR3 DNA is the only sequence kept; it has 42 bases, read in frame from the first base. The germline ends are 11 bases apart after V is trimmed by 0 bases and J by 4 bases. Full variable domain (CDR3 extended with the reference TRBV9 and TRBJ2-7 proteins): DSGVTQTPKHLITATGQRVTLRCSPRSGDLSVYWYQQSLDQGLQFLIQYYNGEERAKGNILERFSAQQFPDLHSELNLSSLELGDSALYFCASSVGKGGYEQYFGPGTRLTVT.